The clone carrying this T cell receptor beta chain was seen more than once but under ten times. Every participating donor contributed 8 to 10 milliliters of peripheral blood through a draw. The CDR3 totals 14 residues. V dropped 1 base and J dropped 6; count of bases not matched to a gene: 6. Looked up from germline, CDR1 is SGHRS and CDR2 is YFSETQ. The data were obtained in a study of blood T cells in healthy people across ages. PCR was performed a second time for about 6 to 12 cycles using a sample-barcoded 5' primer and a J-beta primer mix. TCRdb processed the 5' RACE reads anew with MiXCR; each CDR3 protein has one entry. The data show around 990,000 distinct CDR3 sequences, 25% seen once. These data are also associated with another study on T cells of mothers and their children.

Sequencing used blood. This chain uses TRBV5-1 with TRBJ1-2; 7 bases map to TRBD1. The clonotype was recovered from a girl aged 2 to 9 in good health. The CDR3 nucleotides read TGCGCCAGCAGCTTGACCACTACAGGGGATGGCTACACCTTC. Its translation: CASSLTTTGDGYTF.